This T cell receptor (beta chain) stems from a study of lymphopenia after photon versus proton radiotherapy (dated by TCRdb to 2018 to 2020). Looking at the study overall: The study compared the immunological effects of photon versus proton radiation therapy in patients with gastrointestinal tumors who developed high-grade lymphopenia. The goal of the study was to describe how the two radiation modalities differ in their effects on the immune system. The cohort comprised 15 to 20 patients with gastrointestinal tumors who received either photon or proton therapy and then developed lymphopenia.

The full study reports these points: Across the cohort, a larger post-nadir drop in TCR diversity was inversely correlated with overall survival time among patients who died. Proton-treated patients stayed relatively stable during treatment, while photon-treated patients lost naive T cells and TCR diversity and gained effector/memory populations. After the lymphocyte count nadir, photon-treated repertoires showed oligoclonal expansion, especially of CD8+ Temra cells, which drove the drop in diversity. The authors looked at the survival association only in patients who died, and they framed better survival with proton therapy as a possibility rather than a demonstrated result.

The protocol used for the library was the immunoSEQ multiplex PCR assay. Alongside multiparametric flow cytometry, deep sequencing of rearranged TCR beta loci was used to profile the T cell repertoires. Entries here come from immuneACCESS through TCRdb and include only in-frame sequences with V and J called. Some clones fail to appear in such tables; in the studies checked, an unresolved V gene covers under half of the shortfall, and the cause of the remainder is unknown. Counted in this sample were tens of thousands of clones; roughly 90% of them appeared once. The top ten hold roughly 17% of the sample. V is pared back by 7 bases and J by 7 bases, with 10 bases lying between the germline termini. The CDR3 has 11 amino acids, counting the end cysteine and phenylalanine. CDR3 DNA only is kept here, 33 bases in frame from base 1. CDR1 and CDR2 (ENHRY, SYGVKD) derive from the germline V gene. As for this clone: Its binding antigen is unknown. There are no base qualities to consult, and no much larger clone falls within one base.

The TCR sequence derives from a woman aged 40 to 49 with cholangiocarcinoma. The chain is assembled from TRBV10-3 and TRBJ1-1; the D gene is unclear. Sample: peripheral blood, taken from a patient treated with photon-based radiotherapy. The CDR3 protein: CAIMFGSEAFF. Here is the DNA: TGTGCCATCATGTTTGGCAGTGAAGCTTTCTTT.